This is a list of T cell receptor beta chains from one sample in a study of blood T cell repertoires in COVID-19. The table came from immunoSEQ multiplex PCR; TCRdb's copy has only in-frame clones and leaves some out. This sample has approximately 230,000 clones, with more than 80% found just once. Sequences were obtained from peripheral blood. The receptor source for this set is a man aged 25 to 45 who had recovered from COVID-19. Both conserved end residues are trimmed from each CDR3. Size values are once, few and many counts, or a class for expanded clones, and some rows have none.

CDR3 | J | V | length | size
ASSKGKLEVMNTEAF | TRBJ1-1 | TRBV21-1 | 15 | NA
ASSRAGTDYGYT | TRBJ1-2 | TRBV19 | 12 | NA
ASSASDRVDSPLH | TRBJ1-6 | TRBV5-1 | 13 | NA
ASSLIRDTQY | TRBJ2-3 | TRBV6-2/TRBV6-3 | 10 | NA
ASSYNPGSDETQY | TRBJ2-5 | TRBV6-6 | 13 | NA
ASSIVRDTVNYGYT | TRBJ1-2 | TRBV19 | 14 | once
ASRGPGQIGSPLH | TRBJ1-6 | TRBV7-2 | 13 | NA
ASSLTSLQETQY | TRBJ2-5 | TRBV6-5 | 12 | NA
ASGAGTSKYEQY | TRBJ2-7 | TRBV7-6 | 12 | NA
ASSYQRPQH | TRBJ1-5 | TRBV6-6 | 9 | NA
SVGGRNQPQH | TRBJ1-5 | TRBV29-1 | 10 | NA
ASRAGSLASYGYT | TRBJ1-2 | TRBV5-4 | 13 | few
AWSSQIQETQY | TRBJ2-5 | TRBV30 | 11 | NA
ASSRSSGGALSTDTQY | TRBJ2-3 | TRBV13 | 16 | NA
ASSHIRETGELF | TRBJ2-2 | TRBV4-1 | 12 | NA
ASSLGPPSTGANEKLF | TRBJ1-4 | TRBV5-1 | 16 | NA
ASSLRTDQSGANVLT | TRBJ2-6 | TRBV19 | 15 | NA
ASYPGGPVPDTQY | TRBJ2-3 | TRBV30 | 13 | NA
ASSYSGGTEAF | TRBJ1-1 | TRBV2 | 11 | NA
ASSSALQGRTDTQY | TRBJ2-3 | TRBV5-5 | 14 | once
ASRTAPSQGTNTGELF | TRBJ2-2 | TRBV11-2 | 16 | NA
ASSLMGSAGGPGELF | TRBJ2-2 | TRBV28 | 15 | NA
ASSSRTGGIRYGYT | TRBJ1-2 | TRBV7-2 | 14 | NA
ASSVGRSPGGGYT | TRBJ1-2 | TRBV9 | 13 | few
ASSLLGTTYGYT | TRBJ1-2 | TRBV7-2 | 12 | NA
ASCRYTDTQY | TRBJ2-3 | TRBV12-3/TRBV12-4 | 10 | once
ASSLAHREPMNTEAF | TRBJ1-1 | TRBV7-9 | 15 | few
ASSLRTSGGPASSYNEQF | TRBJ2-1 | TRBV18 | 18 | NA
ASSSVTGGNEQY | TRBJ2-7 | TRBV11-3 | 12 | NA
ASRLHPSRGYT | TRBJ1-2 | TRBV6-5 | 11 | NA
AISYQGALNTGELF | TRBJ2-2 | TRBV10-3 | 14 | NA
ASSSQGTLYNSPLH | TRBJ1-6 | TRBV7-8 | 14 | NA
ASSLDIYYEQY | TRBJ2-7 | TRBV5-1 | 11 | NA
ASSATEANSPLH | TRBJ1-6 | TRBV9 | 12 | NA
ASSLRLAGVPYNEQF | TRBJ2-1 | TRBV11-3 | 15 | NA
ASTGTSGQNTQY | TRBJ2-3 | TRBV19 | 12 | NA
ASSIGGTELLISGNTIY | TRBJ1-3 | TRBV19 | 17 | NA
SVQLAGGEDTQY | TRBJ2-3 | TRBV29-1 | 12 | NA
ASSFGQGSNQPQH | TRBJ1-5 | TRBV5-1 | 13 | NA
ASVQDYGELF | TRBJ2-2 | TRBV2 | 10 | NA
ASSLSSGAYYEQY | TRBJ2-7 | TRBV7-2 | 13 | NA
ATSDLSGGQETQY | TRBJ2-5 | TRBV24-1 | 13 | NA
ASSRTGRNLNTEAF | TRBJ1-1 | TRBV6-2/TRBV6-3 | 14 | NA
ASRRQGDYGYT | TRBJ1-2 | TRBV5-8 | 11 | few
ASGETGSYNEQF | TRBJ2-1 | TRBV6-5 | 12 | NA
ASSWAGPGQPQH | TRBJ1-5 | TRBV6-5 | 12 | NA